This T cell receptor (beta chain) was retrieved from a study of shared clonotypes between healthy human individuals. About the study: Three plates each covered CD4 naive and memory; CD8 naive two, CD8 memory one.

As originally analysed: Owing to the provision of junction-only sequences devoid of quality scores by immunoSEQ, filtering differed. Assay: immunoSEQ multiplex PCR; the TCRdb copy retains only in-frame clones and omits some. That table gives V, J and clone size, and the DNA gave D and trimming. This sample has approximately 1.5 million clones, with nearly 99% found just once. This clone was seen once. There are 13 residues in the CDR3. Germline lookup yields CDR1 GTSNPN and CDR2 SVGIG (reference sequence). V lost 3 bases and J lost 5, with 13 bases in between. The TCR was taken from a man under 40 in good health. V and J are TRBV30 and TRBJ2-5; D gene uncertain. The specimen sequenced was naive CD4+ T cells sorted from blood. Noted subset: CD45RA+ positively selected. In DNA, the CDR3 is TGTGCCTGGAGGGCCAGTCAGATGGAGACCCAGTACTTC. Protein product: CAWRASQMETQYF. Combining the CDR3 with reference TRBV30 and TRBJ2-5 gives the whole variable domain SQTIHQWPATLVQPVGSPLSLECTVEGTSNPNLYWYRQAAGRGLQLLFYSVGIGQISSEVPQNLSASRPQDRQFILSSKKLLLSDSGFYLCAWRASQMETQYFGPGTRLLVL.